This TCR beta chain emerged from a study of OX40 agonist ivuxolimab in advanced cancers. Study at large: Among those enrolled, mean age was about 63 years (range 23 to 79) and 75% to 85% were male. Study findings and constraints: Relative to CD4+ cells, CD8+ T cells on average had more expanded clones.

With regard to this clone: Its antigen is not identified.

Autoimmune disease history or systemic immunosuppression excluded patients. Sequenced by immunoSEQ multiplex PCR; TCRdb stores in-frame clones only, minus some. In the table there are 60,000 to 75,000 clones, 65% to 90% of which are singletons. This material consisted of CD4+ or CD8+ T cells sorted from blood, taken in a trial of the OX40 agonist ivuxolimab. The TCR originated in an adult with an advanced solid tumor such as melanoma, head and neck, liver or kidney cancer.

CDR3 sequence (DNA): TGTGCCAGCAGCTTCCAAGAGACCCAGTACTTC. As protein: CASSFQETQYF. The V gene is TRBV5-4, the J gene TRBJ2-5; D not certain. This CDR3 is built from 11 residues. Trimming cost V 2 bases and J 1 base, with 0 bases left between them. Germline loops: CDR1 SGHNT, CDR2 YYREEE (reference sequence). Combining the CDR3 with reference TRBV5-4 and TRBJ2-5 gives the whole variable domain ETGVTQSPTHLIKTRGQQVTLRCSSQSGHNTVSWYQQALGQGPQFIFQYYREEENGRGNFPPRFSGLQFPNYSSELNVNALELDDSALYLCASSFQETQYFGPGTRLLVL.